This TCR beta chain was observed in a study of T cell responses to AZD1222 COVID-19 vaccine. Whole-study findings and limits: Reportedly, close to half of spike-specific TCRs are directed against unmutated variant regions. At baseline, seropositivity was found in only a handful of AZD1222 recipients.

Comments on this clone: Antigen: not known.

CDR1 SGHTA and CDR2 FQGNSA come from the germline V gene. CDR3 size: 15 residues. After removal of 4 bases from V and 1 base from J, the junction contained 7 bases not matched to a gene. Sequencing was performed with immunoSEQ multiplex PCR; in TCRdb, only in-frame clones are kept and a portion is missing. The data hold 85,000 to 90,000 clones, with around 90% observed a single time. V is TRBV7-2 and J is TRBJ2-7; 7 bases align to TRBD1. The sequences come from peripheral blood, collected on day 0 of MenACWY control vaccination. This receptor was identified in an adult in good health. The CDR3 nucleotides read TGTGCCAGCAGCTGGGACAGTGGTTCTTCCTACGAGCAGTACTTC. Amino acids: CASSWDSGSSYEQYF.